This TCR beta chain emerged from a study of shared clonotypes between healthy human individuals. Libraries were prepared by immunoSEQ multiplex PCR; TCRdb keeps only in-frame clonotypes and omits some of them. The sample includes approximately 2.3 million clones, about 92% of them seen just once. Splitting of CD4+ cells produced CD45RA+ naive and CD45RA-negative memory subsets. Input material: naive CD4+ T cells from PBMCs. Subset in this sample: CD45RA+ positively selected. This sequence originates from a man aged 18 to 30 in good health. Some clones in this sample may be carry-over from other donors' samples.

The CDR3 spells CASRTGRVSEQYF. The DNA for the CDR3 is TGTGCCAGCAGGACGGGCAGGGTATCCGAGCAGTACTTC. The chain recombines TRBV11-2 with TRBJ2-7; D is perhaps TRBD1 (5 bases). V was shortened by 6 bases and J by 6 bases, with 15 bases between the two germline ends. Looked up from germline, CDR1 is SGHAT and CDR2 is FQNNGV. The CDR3 length is 13 residues.